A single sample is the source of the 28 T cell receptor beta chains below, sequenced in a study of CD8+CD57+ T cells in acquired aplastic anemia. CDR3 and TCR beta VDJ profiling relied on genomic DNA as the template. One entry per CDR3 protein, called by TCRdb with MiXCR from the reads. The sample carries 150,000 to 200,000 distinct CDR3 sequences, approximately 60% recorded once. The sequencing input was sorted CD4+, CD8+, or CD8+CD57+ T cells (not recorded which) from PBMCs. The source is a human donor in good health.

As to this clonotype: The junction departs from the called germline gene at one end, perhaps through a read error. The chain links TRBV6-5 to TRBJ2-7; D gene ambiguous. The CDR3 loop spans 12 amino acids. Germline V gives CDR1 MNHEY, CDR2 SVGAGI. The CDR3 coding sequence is TGTGCCAGCAGTCACTCACTGTACGAGCAGTACTTC. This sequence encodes CASSHSLYEQYF.

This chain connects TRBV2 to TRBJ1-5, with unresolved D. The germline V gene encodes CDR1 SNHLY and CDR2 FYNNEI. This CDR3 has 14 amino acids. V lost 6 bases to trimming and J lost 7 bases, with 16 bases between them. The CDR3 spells CASREDGQKQPQHF. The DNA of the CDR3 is TGTGCCAGCAGGGAGGACGGTCAAAAGCAGCCCCAGCATTTT.

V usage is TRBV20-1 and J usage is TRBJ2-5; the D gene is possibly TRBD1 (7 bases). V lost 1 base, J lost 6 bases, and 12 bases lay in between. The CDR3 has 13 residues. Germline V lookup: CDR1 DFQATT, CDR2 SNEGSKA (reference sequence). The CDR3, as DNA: TGCAGTGCTAGAGGGCAGGGGGGACAGACCCAGTACTTC. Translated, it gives CSARGQGGQTQYF.

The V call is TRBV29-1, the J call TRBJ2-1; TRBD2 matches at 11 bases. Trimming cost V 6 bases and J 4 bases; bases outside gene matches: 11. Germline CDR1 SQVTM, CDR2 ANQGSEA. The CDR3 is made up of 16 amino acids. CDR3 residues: CSVDGTSGGEYNEQFF. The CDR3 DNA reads TGCAGCGTCGATGGGACTAGCGGAGGGGAATACAATGAGCAGTTCTTC.

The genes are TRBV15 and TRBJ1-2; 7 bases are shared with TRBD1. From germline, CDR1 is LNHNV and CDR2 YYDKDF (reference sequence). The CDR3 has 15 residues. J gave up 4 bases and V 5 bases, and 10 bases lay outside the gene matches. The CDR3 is CATSSLQGLSYGYTF. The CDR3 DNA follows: TGTGCCACCAGCTCCTTACAGGGGCTTAGCTATGGCTACACCTTC.

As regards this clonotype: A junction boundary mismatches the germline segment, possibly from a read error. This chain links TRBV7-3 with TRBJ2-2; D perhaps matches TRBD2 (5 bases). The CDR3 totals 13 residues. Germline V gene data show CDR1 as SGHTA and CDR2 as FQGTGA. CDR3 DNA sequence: TGTGCCAGAAGCTTACGGGGAACCGGGGAGCTGTTTTTT. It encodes CARSLRGTGELFF.

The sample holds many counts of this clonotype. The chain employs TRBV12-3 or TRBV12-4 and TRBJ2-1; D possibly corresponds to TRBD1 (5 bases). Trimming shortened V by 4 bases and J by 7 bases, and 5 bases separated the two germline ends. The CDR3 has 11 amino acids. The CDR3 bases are TGTGCCAGCAGTTCAGGGAATGAGCAGTTCTTC. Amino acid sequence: CASSSGNEQFF.

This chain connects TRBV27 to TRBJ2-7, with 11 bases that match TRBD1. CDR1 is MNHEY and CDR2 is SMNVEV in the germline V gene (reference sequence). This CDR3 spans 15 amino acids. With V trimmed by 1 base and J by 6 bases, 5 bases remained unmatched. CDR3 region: CASSLWGTGGIEQYF. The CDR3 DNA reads TGTGCCAGCAGTTTATGGGGGACAGGGGGAATCGAGCAGTACTTC.

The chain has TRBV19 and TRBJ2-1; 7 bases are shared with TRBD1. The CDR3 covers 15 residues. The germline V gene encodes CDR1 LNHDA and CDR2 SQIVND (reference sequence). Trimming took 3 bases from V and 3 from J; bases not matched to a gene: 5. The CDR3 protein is CASSMKGDSYNEQFF. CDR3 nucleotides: TGTGCCAGTAGTATGAAGGGGGACAGCTACAATGAGCAGTTCTTC.

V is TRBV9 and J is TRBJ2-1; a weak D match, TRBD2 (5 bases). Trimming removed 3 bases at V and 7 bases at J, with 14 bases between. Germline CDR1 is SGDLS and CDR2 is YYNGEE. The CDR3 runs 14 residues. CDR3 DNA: TGTGCCAGCAGCGCCTTGGGAGACGCGAATGAGCAGTTCTTC. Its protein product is CASSALGDANEQFF.

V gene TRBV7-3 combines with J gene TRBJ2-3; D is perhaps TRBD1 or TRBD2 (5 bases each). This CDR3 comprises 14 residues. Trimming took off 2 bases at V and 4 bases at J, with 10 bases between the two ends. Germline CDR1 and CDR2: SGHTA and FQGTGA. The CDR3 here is CASSLGREPDTQYF. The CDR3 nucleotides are TGTGCCAGCAGCTTAGGCAGGGAGCCAGATACGCAGTATTTT. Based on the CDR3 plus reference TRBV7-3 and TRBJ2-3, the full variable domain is GAGVSQTPSNKVTEKGKYVELRCDPISGHTALYWYRQSLGQGPEFLIYFQGTGAADDSGLPNDRFFAVRPEGSVSTLKIQRTERGDSAVYLCASSLGREPDTQYFGPGTRLTVL.

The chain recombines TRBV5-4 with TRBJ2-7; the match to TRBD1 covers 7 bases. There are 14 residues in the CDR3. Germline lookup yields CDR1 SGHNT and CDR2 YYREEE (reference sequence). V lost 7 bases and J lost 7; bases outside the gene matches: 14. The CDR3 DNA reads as TGTGCCAGCTCACCCAACGACAGGGTGGGTGAGCAGTACTTC. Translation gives CASSPNDRVGEQYF.

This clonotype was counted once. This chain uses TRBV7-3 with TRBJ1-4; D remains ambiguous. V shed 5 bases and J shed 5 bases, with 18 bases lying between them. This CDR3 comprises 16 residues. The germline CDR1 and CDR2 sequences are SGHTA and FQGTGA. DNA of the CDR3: TGTGCCAGCAGCCTAGATGGGAGTCCCGTCAATGAAAAACTGTTTTTT. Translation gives CASSLDGSPVNEKLFF.

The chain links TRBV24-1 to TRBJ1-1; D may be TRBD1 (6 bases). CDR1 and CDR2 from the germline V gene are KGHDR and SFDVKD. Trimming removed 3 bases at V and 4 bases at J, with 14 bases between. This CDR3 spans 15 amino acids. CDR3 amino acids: CATSDRSRGFTEAFF. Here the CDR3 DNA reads TGTGCCACCAGTGATAGGTCGAGGGGGTTCACTGAAGCTTTCTTT.

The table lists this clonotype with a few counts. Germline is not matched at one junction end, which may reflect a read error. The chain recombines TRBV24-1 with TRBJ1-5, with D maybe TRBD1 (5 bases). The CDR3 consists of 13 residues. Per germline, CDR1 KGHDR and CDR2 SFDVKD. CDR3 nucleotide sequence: TGTGCTACCAGCGGCAGGGCAGATCAGCCCCAGCATTTT. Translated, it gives CATSGRADQPQHF.

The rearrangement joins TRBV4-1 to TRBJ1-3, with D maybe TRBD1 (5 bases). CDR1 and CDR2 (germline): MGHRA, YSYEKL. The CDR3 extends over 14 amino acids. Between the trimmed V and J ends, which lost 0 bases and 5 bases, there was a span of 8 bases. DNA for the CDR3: TGCGCCAGCAGCCAAGATCCGGACAGAAACACCATATATTTT. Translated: CASSQDPDRNTIYF.

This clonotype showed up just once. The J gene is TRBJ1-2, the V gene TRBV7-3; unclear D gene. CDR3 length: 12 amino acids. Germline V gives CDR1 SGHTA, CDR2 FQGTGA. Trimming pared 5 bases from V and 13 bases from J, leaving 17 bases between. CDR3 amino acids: CASSLMGSYFTF. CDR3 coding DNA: TGTGCCAGCAGCCTAATGGGTTCCTACTTCACCTTC. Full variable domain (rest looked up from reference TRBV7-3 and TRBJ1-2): GAGVSQTPSNKVTEKGKYVELRCDPISGHTALYWYRQSLGQGPEFLIYFQGTGAADDSGLPNDRFFAVRPEGSVSTLKIQRTERGDSAVYLCASSLMGSYFTFGSGTRLTVV.

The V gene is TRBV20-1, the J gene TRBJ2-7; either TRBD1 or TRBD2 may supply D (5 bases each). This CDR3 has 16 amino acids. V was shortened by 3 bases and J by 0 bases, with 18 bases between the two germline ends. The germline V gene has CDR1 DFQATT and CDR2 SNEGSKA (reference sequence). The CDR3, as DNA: TGCAGTGCTAGGAGTACCGGGACCAGTTTCTCCTACGAGCAGTACTTC. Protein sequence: CSARSTGTSFSYEQYF.

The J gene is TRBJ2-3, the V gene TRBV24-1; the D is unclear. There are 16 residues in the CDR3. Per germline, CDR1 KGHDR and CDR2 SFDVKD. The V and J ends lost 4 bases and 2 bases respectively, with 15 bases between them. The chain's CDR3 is CATSEAGATDTDTQYF. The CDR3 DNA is TGTGCCACCAGTGAGGCAGGAGCCACCGACACAGATACGCAGTATTTT.

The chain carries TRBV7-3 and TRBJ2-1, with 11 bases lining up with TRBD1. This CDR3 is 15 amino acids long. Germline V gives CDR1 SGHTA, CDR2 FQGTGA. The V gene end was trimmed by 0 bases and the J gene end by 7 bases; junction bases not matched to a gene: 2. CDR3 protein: CASSLTGTGGNEQFF. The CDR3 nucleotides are TGTGCCAGCAGCTTAACCGGGACAGGGGGAAATGAGCAGTTCTTC.

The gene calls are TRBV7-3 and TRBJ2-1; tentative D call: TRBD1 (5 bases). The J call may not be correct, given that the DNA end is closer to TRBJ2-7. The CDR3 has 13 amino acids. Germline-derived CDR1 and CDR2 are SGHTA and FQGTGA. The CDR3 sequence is CASSPLGAYEQYF. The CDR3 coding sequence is TGTGCCAGCAGCCCCCTAGGGGCCTACGAGCAGTACTTC.

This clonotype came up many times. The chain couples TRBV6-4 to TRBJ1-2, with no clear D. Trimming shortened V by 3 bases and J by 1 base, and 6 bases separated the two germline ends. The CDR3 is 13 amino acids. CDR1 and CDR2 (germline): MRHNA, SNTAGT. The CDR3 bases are TGTGCCAGCAGTGAGGACGGTAACTATGGCTACACCTTC. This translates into CASSEDGNYGYTF.

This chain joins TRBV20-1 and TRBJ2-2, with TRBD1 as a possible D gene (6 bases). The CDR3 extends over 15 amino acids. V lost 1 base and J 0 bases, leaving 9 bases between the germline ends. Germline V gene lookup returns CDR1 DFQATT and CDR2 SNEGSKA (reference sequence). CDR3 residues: CSARAGQPNTGELFF. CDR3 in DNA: TGCAGTGCTAGAGCGGGACAACCGAACACCGGGGAGCTGTTTTTT.

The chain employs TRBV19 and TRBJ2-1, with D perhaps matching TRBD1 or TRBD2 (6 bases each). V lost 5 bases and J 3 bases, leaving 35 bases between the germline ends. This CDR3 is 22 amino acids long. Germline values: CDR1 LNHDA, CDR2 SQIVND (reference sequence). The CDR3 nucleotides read TGTGCCAGTAGTGTCGCTTACGAGACGGGGGCCCGAGGTATCGGCATCTACAATGAGCAGTTCTTC. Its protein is CASSVAYETGARGIGIYNEQFF.

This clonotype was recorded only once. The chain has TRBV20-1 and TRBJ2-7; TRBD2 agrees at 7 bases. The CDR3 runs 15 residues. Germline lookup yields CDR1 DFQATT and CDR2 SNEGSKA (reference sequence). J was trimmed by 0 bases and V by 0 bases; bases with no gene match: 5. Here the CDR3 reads CSARDVAGDSYEQYF. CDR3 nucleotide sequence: TGCAGTGCTAGAGATGTGGCGGGAGACTCCTACGAGCAGTACTTC.

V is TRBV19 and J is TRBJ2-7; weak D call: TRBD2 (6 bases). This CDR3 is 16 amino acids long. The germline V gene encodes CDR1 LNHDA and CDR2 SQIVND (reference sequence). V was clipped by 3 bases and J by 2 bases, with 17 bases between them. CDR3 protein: CASSIADGGGTYEQYF. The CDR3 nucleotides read TGTGCCAGTAGTATTGCGGACGGGGGAGGAACCTACGAGCAGTACTTC. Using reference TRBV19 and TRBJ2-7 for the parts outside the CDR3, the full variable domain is DGGITQSPKYLFRKEGQNVTLSCEQNLNHDAMYWYRQDPGQGLRLIYYSQIVNDFQKGDIAEGYSVSREKKESFPLTVTSAQKNPTAFYLCASSIADGGGTYEQYFGPGTRLTVT.

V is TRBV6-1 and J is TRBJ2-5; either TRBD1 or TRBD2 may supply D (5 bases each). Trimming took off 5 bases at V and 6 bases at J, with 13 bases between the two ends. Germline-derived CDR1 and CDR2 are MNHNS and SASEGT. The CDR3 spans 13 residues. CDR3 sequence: CASSNRDRQTQYF. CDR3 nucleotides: TGTGCCAGCAGTAACCGGGACCGCCAGACCCAGTACTTC.

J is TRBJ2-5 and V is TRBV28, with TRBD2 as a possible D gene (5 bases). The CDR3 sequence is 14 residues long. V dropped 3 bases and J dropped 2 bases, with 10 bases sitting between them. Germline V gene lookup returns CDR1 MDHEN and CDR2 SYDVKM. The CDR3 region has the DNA TGTGCCAGCAGTTTCGAGAGGGTTCAAGAGACCCAGTACTTC. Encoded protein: CASSFERVQETQYF. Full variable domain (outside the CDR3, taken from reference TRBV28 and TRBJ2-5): DVKVTQSSRYLVKRTGEKVFLECVQDMDHENMFWYRQDPGLGLRLIYFSYDVKMKEKGDIPEGYSVSREKKERFSLILESASTNQTSMYLCASSFERVQETQYFGPGTRLLVL.